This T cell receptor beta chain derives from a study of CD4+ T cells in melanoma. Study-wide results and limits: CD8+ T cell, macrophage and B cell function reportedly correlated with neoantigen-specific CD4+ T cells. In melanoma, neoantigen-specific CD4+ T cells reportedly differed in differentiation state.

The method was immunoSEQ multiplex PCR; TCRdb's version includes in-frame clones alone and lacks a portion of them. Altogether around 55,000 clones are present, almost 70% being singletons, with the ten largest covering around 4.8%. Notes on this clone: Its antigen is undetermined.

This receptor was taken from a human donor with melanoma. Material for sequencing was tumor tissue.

The chain's CDR3 is CASSKQGGELFF. As DNA, the CDR3 is TGTGCCAGTAGCAAACAGGGCGGGGAGCTGTTTTTT. The V and J genes are TRBV19 and TRBJ2-2; tentative D call: TRBD1 (6 bases). CDR1 LNHDA and CDR2 SQIVND come from the germline V gene (reference sequence). The germline V and J ends were trimmed by 6 bases and 7 bases, with 9 bases remaining between them. The CDR3 runs to 12 residues.